This T cell receptor beta chain was recorded in a study of T cells in Graves' hyperthyroidism and ophthalmopathy. Overall study results and limits: A 13 V-J model separated ophthalmopathy from stable hyperthyroidism.

Orbital computed tomography, thyroid ultrasound, serum thyroxine and TRAb, and clinical symptoms together informed the diagnoses. CDR1 and CDR2 (germline): MGHDK, SYGVNS. The CDR3 has 14 amino acids. Trimming removed 8 bases from V and 6 bases from J; junction bases left unmatched: 10. This clonotype was counted at least ten times. The antigen remains unidentified. Amplification yielded TCR beta CDR3 regions, with RNA transcripts as the source. Using the HTBI primer set, a first-round RT-PCR was run on the TCR CDR3. TCRdb passed the multiplex PCR reads through MiXCR, listing each CDR3 protein once. The sample consists of 500,000 to 600,000 distinct CDR3 sequences, around 46% of them appearing once.

The clonotype was recovered from a woman aged 18-29 years with Graves' hyperthyroidism. Sequencing was done on a sample of peripheral blood or thyroid tissue (not recorded which). V and J are TRBV25-1 and TRBJ2-7; TRBD2 matches 10 bases. The CDR3 region is CASEIPGLASEQYF. CDR3 nucleotide sequence: TGTGCCAGCGAGATCCCGGGACTAGCGTCCGAGCAGTACTTC.